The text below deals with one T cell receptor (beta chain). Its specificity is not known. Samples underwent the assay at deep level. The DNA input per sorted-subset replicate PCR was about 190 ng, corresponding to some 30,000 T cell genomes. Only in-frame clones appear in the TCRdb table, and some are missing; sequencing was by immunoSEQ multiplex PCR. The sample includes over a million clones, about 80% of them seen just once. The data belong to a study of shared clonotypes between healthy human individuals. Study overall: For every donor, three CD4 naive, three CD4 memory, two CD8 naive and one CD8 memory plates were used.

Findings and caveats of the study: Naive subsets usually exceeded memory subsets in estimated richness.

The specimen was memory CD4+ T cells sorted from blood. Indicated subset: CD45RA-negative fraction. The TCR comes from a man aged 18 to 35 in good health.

CDR3 DNA: TGTGCCAGCAGTTACACCAGGGGCTCGGATGAGCAGTTCTTC. It specifies CASSYTRGSDEQFF. V and J are TRBV6-5 and TRBJ2-1; TRBD1 is a possible D gene (6 bases). CDR3 length: 14 residues. V gave up 2 bases and J gave up 8 bases, with 13 bases separating them. Germline V gives CDR1 MNHEY, CDR2 SVGAGI.